This is a list of T cell receptor beta chains from one sample in a study of STAT5B mutations in CD4+ large granular lymphocyte leukemia. Profiling relied on immunoSEQ multiplex PCR, and the TCRdb table lists in-frame clones only, not all of them. Here the sample spans about 30,000 clones, just under 75% being singletons. Sequencing was done on a sample of CD4+ T cells from blood buffy coats. These receptors came from a human donor in good health. Both conserved end residues are part of each CDR3. The order of the fields is clone size, J gene, V gene, D gene, CDR3 length, CDR3 protein, CDR3 DNA. A D gene is named only where the DNA matches it firmly. The size of a clone is reported for some rows only, either as once, few or many, or as a class for expanded clones.

clone size: .
J gene: TRBJ2-7
V gene: TRBV18
D gene: TRBD2
CDR3 length: 17
CDR3 protein: CASSLRTSGTTPFEQYF
CDR3 DNA: TGTGCCAGCTCATTACGGACTAGCGGGACCACCCCTTTCGAGCAGTACTTC

clone size: .
J gene: TRBJ2-7
V gene: TRBV7-9
D gene: TRBD2
CDR3 length: 16
CDR3 protein: CASSLVGRGGSYEQYF
CDR3 DNA: TGTGCCAGCAGCTTAGTTGGGAGGGGAGGCTCCTACGAGCAGTACTTC

clone size: .
J gene: TRBJ2-7
V gene: TRBV27
D gene: TRBD1
CDR3 length: 16
CDR3 protein: CASSLSNRGPLYEQYF
CDR3 DNA: TGTGCCAGCAGTTTGTCAAACAGGGGGCCCCTCTACGAGCAGTACTTC

clone size: .
J gene: TRBJ2-5
V gene: TRBV27
D gene: .
CDR3 length: 13
CDR3 protein: CASSFSVWETQYF
CDR3 DNA: TGTGCCAGCAGTTTTTCGGTCTGGGAGACCCAGTACTTC

clone size: .
J gene: TRBJ1-5
V gene: TRBV7-8
D gene: .
CDR3 length: 11
CDR3 protein: CASGGVQPQHF
CDR3 DNA: TGTGCCAGCGGGGGCGTACAGCCCCAGCATTTT

clone size: .
J gene: TRBJ1-6
V gene: TRBV9
D gene: .
CDR3 length: 16
CDR3 protein: CASSTRADLAKSPLHF
CDR3 DNA: TGTGCCAGCAGTACCCGCGCCGATCTGGCAAAATCACCCCTCCACTTT

clone size: .
J gene: TRBJ2-1
V gene: TRBV2
D gene: TRBD2
CDR3 length: 16
CDR3 protein: CASSAKGREGSNEQFF
CDR3 DNA: TGTGCCAGCAGTGCAAAGGGTAGGGAGGGATCTAATGAGCAGTTCTTC

clone size: .
J gene: TRBJ2-3
V gene: TRBV6-1
D gene: .
CDR3 length: 16
CDR3 protein: CASSEFWRKNTDTQYF
CDR3 DNA: TGTGCCAGCAGTGAATTTTGGAGAAAAAACACAGATACGCAGTATTTT

clone size: .
J gene: TRBJ2-5
V gene: TRBV29-1
D gene: TRBD2
CDR3 length: 14
CDR3 protein: CSVGLAGAGETQYF
CDR3 DNA: TGCAGCGTTGGTCTAGCGGGGGCCGGGGAGACCCAGTACTTC

clone size: .
J gene: TRBJ2-1
V gene: TRBV11-3
D gene: TRBD2
CDR3 length: 15
CDR3 protein: CASSLGLAGAGEQFF
CDR3 DNA: TGTGCCAGCAGCTTGGGACTAGCGGGAGCAGGTGAGCAGTTCTTC

clone size: .
J gene: TRBJ2-3
V gene: TRBV5-4
D gene: TRBD1
CDR3 length: 15
CDR3 protein: CASSTGTGEADTQYF
CDR3 DNA: TGTGCCAGCAGCACCGGGACAGGGGAAGCAGATACGCAGTATTTT

clone size: .
J gene: TRBJ1-4
V gene: TRBV11-3
D gene: .
CDR3 length: 17
CDR3 protein: CASSSPRGDATNEKLFF
CDR3 DNA: TGTGCCAGCAGCTCCCCTCGGGGGGATGCAACTAATGAAAAACTGTTTTTT

clone size: .
J gene: TRBJ2-3
V gene: TRBV11-2
D gene: .
CDR3 length: 15
CDR3 protein: CASSLGPHSTDTQYF
CDR3 DNA: TGTGCCAGCAGCTTGGGGCCACATAGCACAGATACGCAGTATTTT

clone size: once
J gene: TRBJ1-2
V gene: TRBV6-1
D gene: .
CDR3 length: 12
CDR3 protein: CASSEATYGYTF
CDR3 DNA: TGTGCCAGCAGTGAAGCGACCTATGGCTACACCTTC

clone size: few
J gene: TRBJ2-6
V gene: TRBV27
D gene: .
CDR3 length: 18
CDR3 protein: CASMIKGRFNSGANVLTF
CDR3 DNA: TGTGCCAGCATGATCAAGGGCCGCTTCAACTCTGGGGCCAACGTCCTGACTTTC

clone size: .
J gene: TRBJ2-5
V gene: TRBV5-6
D gene: .
CDR3 length: 14
CDR3 protein: CASSSGWRQETQYF
CDR3 DNA: TGTGCCAGCAGCTCGGGTTGGAGGCAAGAGACCCAGTACTTC

clone size: .
J gene: TRBJ1-2
V gene: TRBV5-1
D gene: .
CDR3 length: 15
CDR3 protein: CASSLGHSDNYGYTF
CDR3 DNA: TGCGCCAGCAGCTTAGGGCACTCAGATAACTATGGCTACACCTTC

clone size: .
J gene: TRBJ1-1
V gene: TRBV11-2
D gene: TRBD1
CDR3 length: 18
CDR3 protein: CASSLLDRGPLRGTEAFF
CDR3 DNA: TGTGCCAGCAGCTTATTGGACAGGGGGCCCCTACGAGGCACTGAAGCTTTCTTT

clone size: .
J gene: TRBJ2-1
V gene: TRBV25-1
D gene: .
CDR3 length: 16
CDR3 protein: CASSATRPAPYNEQFF
CDR3 DNA: TGTGCCAGCAGTGCCACCAGACCAGCCCCCTACAATGAGCAGTTCTTC

clone size: few
J gene: TRBJ2-7
V gene: TRBV9
D gene: .
CDR3 length: 13
CDR3 protein: CASSNSPGGEQYF
CDR3 DNA: TGTGCCAGCAGCAACAGTCCCGGGGGCGAGCAGTACTTC

clone size: once
J gene: TRBJ1-4
V gene: TRBV19
D gene: TRBD1
CDR3 length: 14
CDR3 protein: CASSMMAGGEKLFF
CDR3 DNA: TGTGCCAGTAGTATGATGGCAGGGGGGGAGAAACTGTTTTTT

clone size: .
J gene: TRBJ2-7
V gene: TRBV6-6
D gene: .
CDR3 length: 16
CDR3 protein: CASSSPRGSATYEQYF
CDR3 DNA: TGTGCCAGCAGTTCCCCAAGGGGGAGCGCCACCTACGAGCAGTACTTC

clone size: once
J gene: TRBJ2-1
V gene: TRBV9
D gene: TRBD2
CDR3 length: 14
CDR3 protein: CASSVVAGGDEQFF
CDR3 DNA: TGTGCCAGCAGCGTAGTAGCGGGAGGTGATGAGCAGTTCTTC

clone size: .
J gene: TRBJ2-5
V gene: TRBV5-6
D gene: .
CDR3 length: 15
CDR3 protein: CASSSSPGVQETQYF
CDR3 DNA: TGTGCCAGCAGCTCAAGTCCAGGGGTCCAAGAGACCCAGTACTTC

clone size: .
J gene: TRBJ1-2
V gene: TRBV10-2
D gene: .
CDR3 length: 13
CDR3 protein: CASSERVAYGYTF
CDR3 DNA: TGCGCCAGCAGTGAAAGGGTTGCCTATGGCTATACCTTC

clone size: .
J gene: TRBJ2-5
V gene: TRBV4-3
D gene: .
CDR3 length: 13
CDR3 protein: CASSQDRKETQYF
CDR3 DNA: TGCGCCAGCAGCCAAGACAGAAAAGAGACCCAGTACTTC

clone size: .
J gene: TRBJ1-5
V gene: TRBV6-5
D gene: .
CDR3 length: 15
CDR3 protein: CASSRTPDSNQPQHF
CDR3 DNA: TGTGCCAGCAGTCGGACACCGGATAGCAATCAGCCCCAGCATTTT

clone size: .
J gene: TRBJ1-2
V gene: TRBV15
D gene: .
CDR3 length: 12
CDR3 protein: CATSGGSYGYTF
CDR3 DNA: TGTGCCACCAGCGGGGGTTCCTATGGCTACACCTTC

clone size: .
J gene: TRBJ2-3
V gene: TRBV5-8
D gene: .
CDR3 length: 15
CDR3 protein: CASSFGSGSTDTQYF
CDR3 DNA: TGTGCCAGCAGCTTTGGCAGCGGTAGCACAGATACGCAGTATTTT

clone size: .
J gene: TRBJ2-1
V gene: TRBV29-1
D gene: TRBD2
CDR3 length: 15
CDR3 protein: CSVGRLAGVRNEQFF
CDR3 DNA: TGCAGCGTTGGACGGCTAGCGGGAGTGAGGAATGAGCAGTTCTTC

clone size: .
J gene: TRBJ1-3
V gene: TRBV4-3
D gene: .
CDR3 length: 12
CDR3 protein: CARYRNGNTIYF
CDR3 DNA: TGCGCCAGATACCGTAACGGAAACACCATATATTTT

clone size: .
J gene: TRBJ2-6
V gene: TRBV19
D gene: TRBD1
CDR3 length: 17
CDR3 protein: CASSRLQGAAGANVLTF
CDR3 DNA: TGTGCCAGTAGTAGGTTGCAGGGGGCGGCGGGGGCCAACGTCCTGACTTTC

clone size: .
J gene: TRBJ2-5
V gene: TRBV5-1
D gene: TRBD2
CDR3 length: 15
CDR3 protein: CASSFDSGRWETQYF
CDR3 DNA: TGCGCCAGCAGCTTTGACAGCGGGAGGTGGGAGACCCAGTACTTC

clone size: .
J gene: TRBJ2-5
V gene: TRBV6-1
D gene: .
CDR3 length: 14
CDR3 protein: CASKGQWGQFTQYF
CDR3 DNA: TGTGCCAGCAAAGGGCAGTGGGGGCAGTTCACCCAGTACTTC

clone size: .
J gene: TRBJ2-3
V gene: TRBV6-6
D gene: .
CDR3 length: 14
CDR3 protein: CASSRTTSSDTQYF
CDR3 DNA: TGTGCCAGCAGTCGTACTACTTCATCGGATACGCAGTATTTT

clone size: .
J gene: TRBJ2-1
V gene: TRBV27
D gene: .
CDR3 length: 12
CDR3 protein: CASSTLRNEQFF
CDR3 DNA: TGTGCCAGCAGTACTTTACGCAATGAGCAGTTCTTC

clone size: .
J gene: TRBJ2-7
V gene: TRBV5-1
D gene: TRBD2
CDR3 length: 18
CDR3 protein: CASSYTGTSGRNRYEQYF
CDR3 DNA: TGCGCCAGCAGTTACACCGGGACTAGCGGGAGGAACCGCTACGAGCAGTACTTC

clone size: .
J gene: TRBJ1-5
V gene: TRBV5-1
D gene: TRBD1
CDR3 length: 14
CDR3 protein: CASSKGQGGQPQHF
CDR3 DNA: TGCGCCAGCAGCAAAGGACAGGGGGGACAGCCCCAGCATTTT

clone size: .
J gene: TRBJ2-7
V gene: TRBV2
D gene: .
CDR3 length: 13
CDR3 protein: CASSQTTSSEQYF
CDR3 DNA: TGTGCCAGCAGCCAAACAACTAGTTCCGAGCAGTACTTC

clone size: .
J gene: TRBJ1-5
V gene: TRBV2
D gene: .
CDR3 length: 14
CDR3 protein: CASTLKRGNQPQHF
CDR3 DNA: TGTGCCAGCACCCTAAAAAGGGGCAATCAGCCCCAGCATTTT

clone size: .
J gene: TRBJ1-5
V gene: TRBV6-1
D gene: .
CDR3 length: 14
CDR3 protein: CASREDSFNQPQHF
CDR3 DNA: TGTGCCAGCAGGGAGGACAGTTTCAATCAGCCCCAGCATTTT

clone size: once
J gene: TRBJ2-3
V gene: TRBV6-4
D gene: TRBD2
CDR3 length: 15
CDR3 protein: CASSAERDPTDTQYF
CDR3 DNA: TGTGCCAGCAGTGCGGAGCGGGACCCCACAGATACGCAGTATTTT

clone size: .
J gene: TRBJ2-2
V gene: TRBV7-3
D gene: .
CDR3 length: 13
CDR3 protein: CASSLRGGGELFF
CDR3 DNA: TGTGCCAGCAGCCTCCGAGGGGGCGGGGAGCTGTTTTTT

clone size: .
J gene: TRBJ2-1
V gene: TRBV4-3
D gene: .
CDR3 length: 17
CDR3 protein: CASSQEGVADSYNEQFF
CDR3 DNA: TGCGCCAGCAGCCAAGAGGGGGTAGCGGATTCCTACAATGAGCAGTTCTTC

clone size: .
J gene: TRBJ2-7
V gene: TRBV30
D gene: .
CDR3 length: 16
CDR3 protein: CAWSVQRLGDSYEQYF
CDR3 DNA: TGTGCCTGGAGTGTACAGCGGCTAGGGGACTCCTACGAGCAGTACTTC